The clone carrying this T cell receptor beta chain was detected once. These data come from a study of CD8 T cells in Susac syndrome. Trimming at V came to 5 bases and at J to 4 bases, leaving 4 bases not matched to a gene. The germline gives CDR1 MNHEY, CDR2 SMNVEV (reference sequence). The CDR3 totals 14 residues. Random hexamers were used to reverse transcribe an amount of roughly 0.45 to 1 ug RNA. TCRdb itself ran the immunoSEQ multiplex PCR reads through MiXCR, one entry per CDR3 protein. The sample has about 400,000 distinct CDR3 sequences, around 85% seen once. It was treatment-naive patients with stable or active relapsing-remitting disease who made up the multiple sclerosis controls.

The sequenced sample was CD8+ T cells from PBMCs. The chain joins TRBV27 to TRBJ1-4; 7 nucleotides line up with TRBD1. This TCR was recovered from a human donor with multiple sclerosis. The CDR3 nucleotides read TGTGCCAGCAGTCCCGACAGGGTTAATGAAAAACTGTTTTTT. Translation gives CASSPDRVNEKLFF.